Following are 8 T cell receptor beta chains from one sample sequenced in a study of blood T cell repertoires in COVID-19. Clones were read by immunoSEQ multiplex PCR, and TCRdb kept only the in-frame ones, dropping some. The sample holds about 84,000 clones, around 83% seen once. Material for sequencing was peripheral blood. The receptor source for this set is an elderly man with active or convalescent COVID-19.

This clone was recorded once. The rearrangement uses TRBV10-1 and TRBJ1-3; D is ambiguous. Deletions cut 4 bases from V and 2 bases from J, with 12 bases between. The CDR3 sequence is 15 residues long. Looked up from germline, CDR1 is WNHNN and CDR2 is SYGVQD (reference sequence). CDR3 coding DNA: TGCGCCAGCAGTGGGTCAGGAGCCGCTGGAAACACCATATATTTT. Its protein is CASSGSGAAGNTIYF.

The gene calls are TRBV15 and TRBJ2-7; 8 nucleotides line up with TRBD2. The V gene's germline CDR1 is LNHNV and CDR2 YYDKDF (reference sequence). J gave up 3 bases and V 1 base, and 14 bases lay outside the gene matches. This CDR3 is 18 amino acids long. CDR3 in amino acids: CATSRGLLVARGGYEQYF. CDR3 sequence (DNA): TGTGCCACCAGCAGAGGCCTCCTAGTAGCCCGGGGGGGCTACGAGCAGTACTTC.

This chain connects TRBV6-5 to TRBJ2-2; 7 bases are a match to TRBD1. The length of the CDR3 is 15 residues. The germline CDR1 and CDR2 sequences are MNHEY and SVGAGI. Unmatched junction bases numbered 9, after V lost 7 bases and J lost 4 bases. CDR3 sequence: CASTSRTGITGELFF. For the CDR3, the DNA is TGTGCCAGCACCTCCAGGACAGGCATCACCGGGGAGCTGTTTTTT.

The chain links TRBV2 to TRBJ2-1; TRBD2 is a possible D gene (7 bases). Trimming took off 4 bases at V and 1 base at J, with 11 bases between the two ends. The CDR3 contains 15 residues. Germline-derived CDR1 and CDR2 are SNHLY and FYNNEI. CDR3 sequence (DNA): TGTGCCAGCAGTGTAGGGGGGGGATCCTACAATGAGCAGTTCTTC. Translating it yields CASSVGGGSYNEQFF.

The chain has TRBV3-1 (or the pseudogene TRBV3-2) and TRBJ2-1; 11 bases are shared with TRBD2. The germline CDR1 and CDR2 sequences are LGHDT and YNNKEL (reference sequence). The CDR3 is 19 residues long. Trimming at V came to 5 bases and at J to 7 bases, leaving 19 bases not matched to a gene. This chain's CDR3 is CASSSWDSTSGRGPNEQFF. CDR3 bases: TGTGCCAGCAGCTCCTGGGACAGTACTAGCGGGAGAGGGCCGAATGAGCAGTTCTTC.

This clone was found once. CDR3 sequence reads: CASSFSGGIGTQYF. CDR3 nucleotides: TGCGCCAGCAGCTTTAGCGGGGGGATTGGTACGCAGTATTTT. This rearrangement joins TRBV5-1 to TRBJ2-3; 10 bases fit TRBD2. In germline, CDR1 is SGHRS, CDR2 YFSETQ. With 2 bases clipped from V and 8 bases from J, the junction kept 5 bases outside the gene matches. The CDR3 has 14 residues.

The chain employs TRBV27 and TRBJ2-5; the D gene is possibly TRBD2 (6 bases). The germline CDR1 and CDR2 sequences are MNHEY and SMNVEV (reference sequence). This CDR3 contains 15 residues. Trimming shortened V by 2 bases and J by 4 bases, and 14 bases separated the two germline ends. In DNA, the CDR3 is TGTGCCAGCAGTTTACCGGGCGGGATGGGAGAGACCCAGTACTTC. As protein: CASSLPGGMGETQYF.

The gene calls are TRBV6-6 and TRBJ1-5; 9 nucleotides line up with TRBD1. The trim removed 2 bases at V and 3 bases at J, leaving 2 bases unmatched. The CDR3 loop spans 15 amino acids. Germline-derived CDR1 and CDR2 are MNHNY and SVGAGI (reference sequence). The CDR3 loop is CASSYRDRANQPQHF. In nucleotides, the CDR3 is TGTGCCAGCAGTTACCGGGACAGGGCCAATCAGCCCCAGCATTTT.